This T cell receptor beta chain was sequenced during a study of regulatory T cells in long-lasting Graves disease. This clonotype was counted ten times or more. Noted time point: newly diagnosed GD, antithyroid drugs for less than 3 months. Researchers made the TCR library from RNA that was extracted from PBMCs. The TCR beta library used iRepertoire HTBI primers with Arm-PCR amplification of CDR3. TCRdb passed the multiplex PCR reads through MiXCR, listing each CDR3 protein once. Among a few hundred thousand distinct CDR3 sequences listed, 13% to 15% were seen once. The same specimen was also included in a second study, on T cells in Graves' hyperthyroidism and ophthalmopathy.

The sequenced sample was peripheral blood mononuclear cells (PBMCs), obtained at new diagnosis, from a patient treated with antithyroid drugs. This receptor was taken from a woman aged 50 to 65 with Graves disease.

DNA for the CDR3: TGTGCCAGCAGCACATTTCGTGGGGGATTCTACGAGCAGTACTTC. Protein product: CASSTFRGGFYEQYF. V is TRBV11-2 and J is TRBJ2-7; D may be TRBD1 or TRBD2 (5 bases each). The CDR3 sequence is 15 residues long. The V gene's germline CDR1 is SGHAT and CDR2 FQNNGV. Trimming left V 5 bases short and J 3 bases short, with 17 bases between.